The entry that follows covers one T cell receptor beta chain sequence. This sample stems from a study of blood T cell repertoires in COVID-19. Study overall: Acute and convalescent COVID-19 samples came from the United States, Italy and Spain. PBMCs, B-cell-depleted T cells, or T cells were the source of the cDNA or gDNA that made up the material.

Trimming cost V 3 bases and J 4 bases; bases outside gene matches: 5. This CDR3 is 13 amino acids long. Germline CDR1 is SQVTM and CDR2 is ANQGSEA. Original processing methods: Estimation of nucleated cell counts was performed using reference gene primer amplification. Some clones are missing from TCRdb's copy, which holds only in-frame ones; the method was immunoSEQ multiplex PCR. The V and J calls and clone size are taken from that table; D and trimming were inferred from the DNA. The repertoire holds some 200,000 clones, with approximately 85% as singletons. The rearrangement uses TRBV29-1 and TRBJ2-5; TRBD2 matches 7 bases. The sample comprised peripheral blood. This receptor was obtained from a woman aged 60-70 years with acute or convalescent COVID-19. The CDR3 spells CSVEGREGETQYF. The CDR3 bases are TGCAGCGTTGAGGGCAGGGAGGGAGAGACCCAGTACTTC.